Here is one T cell receptor (beta chain) with its context. Its antigen is unknown. The data were taken from a study of STAT5B mutations in CD4+ large granular lymphocyte leukemia. General observations from the study: CD4-sorted patient repertoires seemed more clonal than healthy CD4+ repertoires. 25% of private leukemic clonotypes occurred rarely in other patients' non-leukemic repertoires.

This CDR3 has 16 amino acids. The ends were cut back, 4 bases at V and 0 bases at J, with 11 bases in the middle. Germline V CDR1 and CDR2: SGHDT, YYEEEE. Profiling relied on immunoSEQ multiplex PCR, and the TCRdb table lists in-frame clones only, not all of them. This table has roughly 30,000 clones, around 82% appearing once. The chain links TRBV5-6 to TRBJ1-6, with D unclear. The clonotype originates from a human donor in good health. Sequencing was performed on CD4+ T cells from blood buffy coats. The DNA of the CDR3 is TGTGCCAGCAGCCTTACACCGAGCTCCTATAATTCACCCCTCCACTTT. Its protein is CASSLTPSSYNSPLHF. The full variable domain, its missing parts supplied by reference TRBV5-6 and TRBJ1-6, is DAGVTQSPTHLIKTRGQQVTLRCSPKSGHDTVSWYQQALGQGPQFIFQYYEEEERQRGNFPDRFSGHQFPNYSSELNVNALLLGDSALYLCASSLTPSSYNSPLHFGNGTRLTVT.